These T cell receptor beta chains were read from a single sample in a study of T cell responses to AZD1222 COVID-19 vaccine. Profiling relied on immunoSEQ multiplex PCR, and the TCRdb table lists in-frame clones only, not all of them. The repertoire has roughly 150,000 clones, roughly nine tenths of them found once; the top ten carry more than 1.3%. Source: peripheral blood, taken 28 days after the second AZD1222 dose. The receptors come from an adult who received the AZD1222 COVID-19 vaccine. Each CDR3 is given with its conserved first and last residue. D genes are given only for firm matches. Not every row has a clone size; where given, it reads once, few, many or a size class.

D | J | size | V | DNA | CDR3
- | TRBJ1-2 | few | TRBV6-5 | TGTGCCAGCAGTTTCACTAGGACGGATGGCTACACCTTC | CASSFTRTDGYTF
- | TRBJ2-2 | - | TRBV12-3/TRBV12-4 | TGTGCCAGCAGGAGAACTCGGGCCGGGGAGCTGTTTTTT | CASRRTRAGELFF
- | TRBJ1-5 | - | TRBV5-6 | TGTGCCAGCAGCTTGGCGGGGGGGATGAGCAATCAGCCCCAGCATTTT | CASSLAGGMSNQPQHF
- | TRBJ2-7 | - | TRBV11-2 | TGTGCCAGCAGCCCAATAAAGTACGTCGGGACCTACGAGCAGTACTTC | CASSPIKYVGTYEQYF
- | TRBJ1-5 | - | TRBV6-4 | TGTGCCAGCCGCGGGACCTCGTCTTATAGCAATCAGCCCCAGCATTTT | CASRGTSSYSNQPQHF
- | TRBJ1-5 | - | TRBV7-8 | TGTGCCAGCAGCTTAGGCTTTGGCGGCAGAGGCAATCAGCCCCAGCATTTT | CASSLGFGGRGNQPQHF
- | TRBJ1-2 | - | TRBV12-3/TRBV12-4 | TGTGCCAGCAGATCAGGGGCGAGGACCTTC | CASRSGARTF
- | TRBJ2-7 | few | TRBV7-9 | TGTGCCAGCAGCTTACCGCGGTACGAGCAGTACTTC | CASSLPRYEQYF
- | TRBJ2-7 | few | TRBV6-2/TRBV6-3 | TGTGCCAGCAGTTACCCTCGAATCCCCTACGAGCAGTACTTC | CASSYPRIPYEQYF
TRBD1 | TRBJ1-6 | - | TRBV11-2 | TGTGCCAGCAGCTTAGACGGGACAGGCCTAAAGGGGAATTCACCCCTCCACTTT | CASSLDGTGLKGNSPLHF
TRBD1 | TRBJ2-3 | - | TRBV5-6 | TGTGCCAGCAGCTTGCCGAGGACAGGGAGCACAGATACGCAGTATTTT | CASSLPRTGSTDTQYF
TRBD2 | TRBJ2-2 | - | TRBV19 | TGTGCCAGTAGATTAGGACTAGCGGGAGGGGAGCGGAACACCGGGGAGCTGTTTTTT | CASRLGLAGGERNTGELFF
- | TRBJ1-1 | - | TRBV18 | TGTGCCAGCTCACCCCTGAGCACTGAAGCTTTCTTT | CASSPLSTEAFF
- | TRBJ2-7 | - | TRBV28 | TGTGCCAGCAGTTATGTGACGGAGAGGACCGACCAGTACTTC | CASSYVTERTDQYF
- | TRBJ2-7 | few | TRBV5-1 | TGCGCCAGCAGCCGGGAGACAGGGTTTTTCTCCTACGAGCAGTACTTC | CASSRETGFFSYEQYF
TRBD1 | TRBJ1-4 | - | TRBV28 | TGTGCCAGCAGCCTTGGACAGGGTGGTTGGGGTGAAAAACTGTTTTTT | CASSLGQGGWGEKLFF
TRBD2 | TRBJ2-3 | - | TRBV27 | TGTGCCAGCAGTTTCGCGAGACTAGCGGCCACTAGCACAGATACGCAGTATTTT | CASSFARLAATSTDTQYF
TRBD2 | TRBJ2-1 | - | TRBV7-3 | TGTGCCAGCAGCTTTAGCGGGGGTACCTACAATGAGCAGTTCTTC | CASSFSGGTYNEQFF
- | TRBJ2-7 | - | TRBV10-3 | TGTGCCATCAGTGAGTGGGGCTACGAGCAGTACTTC | CAISEWGYEQYF
- | TRBJ1-1 | - | TRBV10-3 | TGTGCCATCAGTGAGCGCGGGGGGTGGGAAGCTTTCTTT | CAISERGGWEAFF
TRBD2 | TRBJ2-2 | once | TRBV5-1 | TGCGCCAGCAGATGGACTAGCGGGGGTACCGGGGAGCTGTTTTTT | CASRWTSGGTGELFF
- | TRBJ1-1 | - | TRBV7-8 | TGTGCCAGCAGCTTAGCGGGAACGAACACTGAAGCTTTCTTT | CASSLAGTNTEAFF
- | TRBJ1-6 | - | TRBV10-1 | TGCGCCAGCAGTGAGTCGACGGGGGGCTTCTCACCCCTCCACTTT | CASSESTGGFSPLHF
- | TRBJ2-1 | - | TRBV7-8 | TGTGCCAGCAGCTTAGCTTGGCGGACCTACAATGAGCAGTTCTTC | CASSLAWRTYNEQFF
- | TRBJ1-5 | - | TRBV6-6 | TGTGCCAGCAGTCCAAGTCGACAGGCGGGACAAAATCAGCCCCAGCATTTT | CASSPSRQAGQNQPQHF
- | TRBJ1-1 | - | TRBV25-1 | TGTGCCAGCAGTGATCCCTGGGGGAACACTGAAGCTTTCTTT | CASSDPWGNTEAFF
- | TRBJ1-3 | - | TRBV30 | TGTGCCTGGAAGTTTGACAGCCTCTCTGGAAACACCATATATTTT | CAWKFDSLSGNTIYF
- | TRBJ2-5 | once | TRBV19 | TGTGCCAGTAGTATGGGCCTTAGGGTCGAGAGTGAGACCCAGTACTTC | CASSMGLRVESETQYF
- | TRBJ1-5 | - | TRBV5-6 | TGTGCCAGCAGCTTACAGCCAAATCAGCCCCAGCATTTT | CASSLQPNQPQHF
- | TRBJ1-5 | once | TRBV30 | TGTGCCTGGAGCATCCCGGGCCAGCCCCAGCATTTT | CAWSIPGQPQHF
- | TRBJ2-7 | - | TRBV10-2 | TGCGCCAGCGGGTGGGGGGCTGAGCAGTACTTC | CASGWGAEQYF
- | TRBJ1-1 | - | TRBV14 | TGTGCCAGCAGCCCCAGGGTGGGGACTGAAGCTTTCTTT | CASSPRVGTEAFF
- | TRBJ1-5 | - | TRBV5-6 | TGTGCCAGCAGCCGGGACGGGAATCAGCCCCAGCATTTT | CASSRDGNQPQHF
TRBD1 | TRBJ1-1 | - | TRBV19 | TGTGCCAGTAGTACGGGACAGTTGAACACTGAAGCTTTCTTT | CASSTGQLNTEAFF
- | TRBJ2-2 | - | TRBV15 | TGTGCCACCAGCCGGCCCCGCGGGGAGCTGTTTTTT | CATSRPRGELFF
TRBD1 | TRBJ1-5 | - | TRBV30 | TGTGCCTGGAGTGCTAACAGGGGACATCAGCCCCAGCATTTT | CAWSANRGHQPQHF
- | TRBJ2-2 | - | TRBV9 | TGTGCCAGCAGCGTAGAACCCACCGGGGAGCTGTTTTTT | CASSVEPTGELFF
TRBD1 | TRBJ1-5 | - | TRBV6-5 | TGTGCCAGCGGACAGGGTAATCAGCCCCAGCATTTT | CASGQGNQPQHF
- | TRBJ2-7 | - | TRBV18 | TGTGCCAGCTCCTGGGGGGTGGAAGAGCAGTACTTC | CASSWGVEEQYF
TRBD2 | TRBJ2-1 | - | TRBV7-2 | TGTGCCAGCAGCTTAGCGGTAGCGGGGGGGAACAATGAGCAGTTCTTC | CASSLAVAGGNNEQFF
- | TRBJ1-6 | many | TRBV15 | TGTGCCACCAGCACGTCAGGGTCGCGATCACCCCTCCACTTT | CATSTSGSRSPLHF
TRBD1 | TRBJ1-1 | - | TRBV19 | TGTGCCAGTAGGCAACAGGGGTTGAACACTGAAGCTTTCTTT | CASRQQGLNTEAFF
- | TRBJ2-7 | - | TRBV10-3 | TGTGCCATCAGTGGAGTAGCAGGGGTCTCCTACGAGCAGTACTTC | CAISGVAGVSYEQYF
- | TRBJ2-7 | - | TRBV4-1 | TGCGCCAGCAGCCAAGGAAGCGGGCCCCCCTACGAGCAGTACTTC | CASSQGSGPPYEQYF
TRBD2 | TRBJ2-1 | - | TRBV7-2 | TGTGCCAGCAGCTTAAGGCGGGCGGGAGGTAATGAGCAGTTCTTC | CASSLRRAGGNEQFF
- | TRBJ1-5 | once | TRBV3-1/TRBV3-2 | TGTGCCAGCAGCCCGGAGGTAGGGTGGCCCCAGCATTTT | CASSPEVGWPQHF
TRBD2 | TRBJ2-7 | - | TRBV7-7 | TGTGCCAGCAGCTTAGCGTTGGGAGGGCCGGACGAGCAGTACTTC | CASSLALGGPDEQYF
- | TRBJ2-3 | - | TRBV7-9 | TGTGCCAGCAGTACCTCACCAGATACGCAGTATTTT | CASSTSPDTQYF
- | TRBJ1-6 | - | TRBV30 | TGTGCCTGGAGTGAGGCTCTCGGCGGCAGGGGTTCGGATTCACCCCTCCACTTT | CAWSEALGGRGSDSPLHF
- | TRBJ2-1 | - | TRBV3-1/TRBV3-2 | TGTGCCAGCAGCCAAGCTAGGGGTTTGTCCTTGGCGTTCTTC | CASSQARGLSLAFF